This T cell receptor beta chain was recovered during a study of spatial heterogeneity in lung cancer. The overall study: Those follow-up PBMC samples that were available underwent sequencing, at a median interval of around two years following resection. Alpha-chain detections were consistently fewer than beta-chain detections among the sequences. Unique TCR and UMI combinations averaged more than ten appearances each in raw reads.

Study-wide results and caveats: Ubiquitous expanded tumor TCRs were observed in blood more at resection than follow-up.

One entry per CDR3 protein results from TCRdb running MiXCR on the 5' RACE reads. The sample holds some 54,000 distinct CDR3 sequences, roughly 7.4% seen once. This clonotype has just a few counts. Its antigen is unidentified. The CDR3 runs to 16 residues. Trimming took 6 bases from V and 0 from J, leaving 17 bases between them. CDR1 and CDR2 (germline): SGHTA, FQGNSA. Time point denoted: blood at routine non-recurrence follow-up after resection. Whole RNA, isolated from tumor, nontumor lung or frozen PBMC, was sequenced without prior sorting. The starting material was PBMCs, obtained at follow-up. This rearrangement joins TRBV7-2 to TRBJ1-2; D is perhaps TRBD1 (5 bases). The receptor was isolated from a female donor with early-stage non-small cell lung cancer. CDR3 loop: CASSPRAATPNYGYTF. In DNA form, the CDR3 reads TGTGCCAGCAGTCCCAGGGCAGCGACCCCTAACTATGGCTACACCTTC. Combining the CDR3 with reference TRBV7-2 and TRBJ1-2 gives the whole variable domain GAGVSQSPSNKVTEKGKDVELRCDPISGHTALYWYRQSLGQGLEFLIYFQGNSAPDKSGLPSDRFSAERTGGSVSTLTIQRTQQEDSAVYLCASSPRAATPNYGYTFGSGTRLTVV.